This record concerns one T cell receptor beta chain sequence. Authors' data handling: Cell counts per sample came from amplifying reference gene primers. Assay used: immunoSEQ multiplex PCR; TCRdb lists only in-frame clones, some missing. The DNA gave D and trimming, while V, J and clone size come from that table. The sample yields under 200,000 clones, 80% seen once. This entry is derived from a study of blood T cell repertoires in COVID-19. Study background: Some COVID-19 samples were acute and others convalescent; all came from the United States, Italy and Spain.

Recovered Cohort 3 donors showed two negative PCRs, clearance, or symptom resolution. The CDR3 consists of 16 residues. V gave up 0 bases and J gave up 4 bases; unmatched junction bases: 6. The germline V gene encodes CDR1 SGHTA and CDR2 FQGTGA. Source material: PBMCs or T cells enriched from blood (not recorded which). The chain combines TRBV7-3 with TRBJ1-2; 9 bases agree with TRBD1. The clonotype was recovered from an older woman who had recovered from COVID-19. The CDR3, as DNA: TGTGCCAGCAGCTTAACACCCGGACAGGGGACCTATGGCTACACCTTC. It yields the protein CASSLTPGQGTYGYTF.